The T cell receptor beta chain described here comes from a study of T-cell memory formation after mild COVID-19. V lost 3 bases to trimming and J lost 5 bases, with 11 bases between them. CDR1 is ENHRY, CDR2 SYGVKD, per germline. There are 13 residues in the CDR3. Notes on the study in general: Certain responding clones were present in pre-infection memory, suggesting participation of cross-reactive memory.

With regard to this clonotype: Its matching antigen is unknown.

5'RACE primed at constant segments yielded TCR alpha and TCR beta cDNA libraries bearing sample barcodes and UMIs. TCRdb recomputed calls from the 5' RACE reads with MiXCR, one row per CDR3 protein. The data contain about 100,000 distinct CDR3 sequences, roughly 11% of them seen just once; the ten biggest clones take up about two fifths. V and J are TRBV10-3 and TRBJ2-7, with D tentatively TRBD2 (5 bases). Input material: PBMCs or a T cell subset sorted from them (not recorded which). The source of this sequence is a man younger than 30 who had mild COVID-19 (a few samples of this study predate the infection). Cell type and time point are not known. CDR3 nucleotides: TGTGCCATCAGTGACATCCCGGGGAACGAGCAGTACTTC. The encoded protein is CAISDIPGNEQYF.